This T cell receptor beta chain was profiled in a study of T cell responses to AZD1222 COVID-19 vaccine. Study findings and constraints: Clonal diversity was possibly underestimated, and white British individuals and females predominated among donors. After the peak T cell response, and only then, were repertoires sampled.

Germline loops: CDR1 SQVTM, CDR2 ANQGSEA. This CDR3 region has 15 residues. The junction had 8 bases not matched to a gene; V was cut back by 3 bases and J by 2 bases. About this clone itself: The antigen is unknown.

Sequencing was performed with immunoSEQ multiplex PCR; in TCRdb, only in-frame clones are kept and a portion is missing. This table has about 130,000 clones, over 75% appearing once. The V call is TRBV29-1, the J call TRBJ2-7, with 9 bases that match TRBD1. The receptor was isolated from an adult in good health. The source material was peripheral blood, sampled on day 0 of AZD1222 vaccination. The CDR3 nucleotides read TGCAGCGTTGACTCCGGGACAGGGTCCCCCTACGAGCAGTACTTC. Amino acid sequence: CSVDSGTGSPYEQYF.